This paragraph covers one T cell receptor beta chain sequence. This sample is part of a study of OX40 agonist ivuxolimab in advanced cancers. The method was immunoSEQ multiplex PCR; TCRdb's version includes in-frame clones alone and lacks a portion of them. This table has around 83,000 clones, roughly nine tenths appearing once. After removal of 5 bases from V and 6 bases from J, the junction contained 6 bases not matched to a gene. Germline V lookup: CDR1 MNHEY, CDR2 SVGAGI. The CDR3 length is 13 residues. The source was CD4+ or CD8+ T cells sorted from blood, collected in a trial of the OX40 agonist ivuxolimab. J is TRBJ1-1 and V is TRBV6-5; TRBD1 matches at 7 bases. The clonotype was recovered from an adult with an advanced solid tumor such as melanoma, head and neck, liver or kidney cancer. For the CDR3, the DNA is TGTGCCAGCAGTGACAGGGTTCTGGCTGAAGCTTTCTTT. Protein product: CASSDRVLAEAFF.